The clone carrying this TCR beta chain has just a few counts. The antigen remains undetermined. The source of the sample is a study of blood T cells in healthy people across ages. Study observations and caveats: Investigators treated diversity estimates from one million T cells as underestimates.

With a J-beta primer mix and a sample-barcoded 5' primer, a second PCR ran 7 to 11 cycles. Any given sample supplied a minimum of 2.5 million CDR3-containing paired-end reads. TCRdb reanalysed the 5' RACE reads using MiXCR and keeps one entry per CDR3 protein. The sample has around 900,000 distinct CDR3 sequences, under 35% seen once. V dropped 0 bases and J dropped 5 bases, with 7 bases sitting between them. Germline CDR1 is LGHDT and CDR2 is YNNKEL (reference sequence). CDR3 length: 13 amino acids. Peripheral blood samples of around 9.5 milliliters were drawn from each donor. Sample: blood. The rearrangement links TRBV3-1 to TRBJ2-5, with unresolved D. The source is a woman older than 75 in good health. The CDR3 spells CASSQDSPETQYF. The DNA for the CDR3 is TGTGCCAGCAGCCAAGATAGCCCGGAGACCCAGTACTTC.